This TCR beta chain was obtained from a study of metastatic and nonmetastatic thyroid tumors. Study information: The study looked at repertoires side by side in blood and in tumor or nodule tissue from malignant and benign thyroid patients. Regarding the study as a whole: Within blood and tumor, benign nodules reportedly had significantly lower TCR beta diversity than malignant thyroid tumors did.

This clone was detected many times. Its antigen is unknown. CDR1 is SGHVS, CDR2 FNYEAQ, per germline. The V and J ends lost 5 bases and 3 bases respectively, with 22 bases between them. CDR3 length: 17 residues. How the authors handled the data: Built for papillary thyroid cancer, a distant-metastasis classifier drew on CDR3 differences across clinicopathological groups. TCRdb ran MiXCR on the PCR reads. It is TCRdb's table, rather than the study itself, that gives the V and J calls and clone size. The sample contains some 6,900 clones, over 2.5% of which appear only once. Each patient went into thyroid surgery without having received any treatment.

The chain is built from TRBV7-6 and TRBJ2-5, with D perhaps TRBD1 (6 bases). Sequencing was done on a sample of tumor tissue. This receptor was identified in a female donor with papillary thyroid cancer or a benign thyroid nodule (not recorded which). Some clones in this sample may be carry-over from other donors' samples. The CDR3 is CASSPYPRGSSEETQYF. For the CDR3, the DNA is TGTGCCAGCAGCCCATACCCTAGGGGGAGTAGCGAAGAGACCCAGTACTTC.